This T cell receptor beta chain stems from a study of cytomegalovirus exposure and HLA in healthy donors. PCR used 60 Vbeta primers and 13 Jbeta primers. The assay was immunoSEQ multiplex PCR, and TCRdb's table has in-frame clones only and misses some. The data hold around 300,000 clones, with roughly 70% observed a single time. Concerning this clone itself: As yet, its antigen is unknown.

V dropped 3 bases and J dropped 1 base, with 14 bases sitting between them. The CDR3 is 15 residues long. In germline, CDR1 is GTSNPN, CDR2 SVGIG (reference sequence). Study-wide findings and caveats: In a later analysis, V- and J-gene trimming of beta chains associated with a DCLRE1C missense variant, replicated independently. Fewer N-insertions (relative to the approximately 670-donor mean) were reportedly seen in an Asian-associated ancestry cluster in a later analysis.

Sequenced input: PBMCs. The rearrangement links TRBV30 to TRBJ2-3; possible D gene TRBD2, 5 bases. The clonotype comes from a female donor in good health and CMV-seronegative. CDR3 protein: CAWSPGGIRTDTQYF. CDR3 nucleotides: TGTGCCTGGAGCCCTGGAGGTATCCGCACAGATACGCAGTATTTT.